This TCR beta chain comes out of a study of CD8+CD57+ T cells in acquired aplastic anemia. As for the study in general: Mean DNA quantity obtained from sorted CD4+ and CD8+ cells was about 3.2 ug.

CDR3 and TCR beta VDJ profiling relied on genomic DNA as the template. TCRdb redid the calling of the reads with MiXCR, one entry per CDR3 protein. The repertoire has under 500,000 distinct CDR3 sequences, around 30% of them found once; the top ten carry approximately 0.82%. Ten or more counts support this clonotype. At one end the junction does not follow the germline gene, possibly because of a read error. CDR1 SGHTA and CDR2 FQGTGA come from the germline V gene. The CDR3 is made up of 11 amino acids. Sequenced patients had shown CD8+CD57+ cell expansion by flow cytometry. No therapy was given to patients before blood sampling.

Sequencing was done on a sample of sorted CD4+, CD8+, or CD8+CD57+ T cells (not recorded which) from PBMCs. This receptor was identified in a human donor with aplastic anemia. The chain uses TRBV7-3 and TRBJ2-1; D gene uncertain. CDR3 bases: TGTGCCAGCAGCTTCCGTCATGAGGAGTTCTTC. Translation: CASSFRHEEFF.